The rows below give T cell receptor beta chains drawn from one sample of a study of blood T cell repertoires in COVID-19. Profiled with immunoSEQ multiplex PCR; TCRdb holds only in-frame clones, not every one. The data hold a few hundred thousand clones, with approximately 87% observed a single time. Sequencing input: peripheral blood. The receptors stem from a woman aged 30 to 39 with COVID-19, enrolled during active disease. CDR3s include the opening cysteine and the closing phenylalanine or tryptophan.

18	TRBV5-8	TRBJ2-5	CASSTGTSGIQAGETQYF
13	TRBV19	TRBJ2-1	CASRWTASNEQFF
13	TRBV20-1	TRBJ2-7	CSASRLAGGEQYF
15	TRBV6-1	TRBJ1-1	CASSEFFGTSHEAFF
16	TRBV18	TRBJ2-2	CASSPSTASNTGELFF
16	TRBV5-4	TRBJ2-2	CASSQERLAGTGELFF
16	TRBV5-1	TRBJ2-1	CASSAVNSGDNNEQFF
15	TRBV30	TRBJ1-1	CAWSVWAGVNTEAFF
13	TRBV7-6	TRBJ1-1	CASSLGQDRFAFF
15	TRBV10-3	TRBJ2-2	CASAAGTHNTGELFF
16	TRBV9	TRBJ1-3	CASSVSYGSSGNTIYF
13	TRBV6-5	TRBJ1-1	CASSTTGNTEAFF
14	TRBV7-9	TRBJ1-6	CASEDSTTNSPLHF
16	TRBV5-1	TRBJ2-2	CASSLDARKNTGELFF
16	TRBV3-1/TRBV3-2	TRBJ2-5	CASSQHLAGDGETQYF
13	TRBV30	TRBJ1-2	CAWSVNRVGGYTF
16	TRBV7-6	TRBJ1-5	CASSLNRGQGGQPQHF
16	TRBV30	TRBJ1-1	CAWKVQGIFMNTEAFF
13	TRBV9	TRBJ2-1	CASSVDPIREQFF
15	TRBV27	TRBJ2-1	CASSLGPRPNNEQFF
15	TRBV30	TRBJ1-4	CAWSQGQGKNEKLFF
14	TRBV5-4	TRBJ2-7	CASSSGTRSYEQYF
15	TRBV29-1	TRBJ1-5	CSVEEGTGGNQPQHF
16	TRBV5-1	TRBJ1-4	CASSLQSPATNEKLFF
13	TRBV18	TRBJ2-1	CASSPRQDNEQFF
14	TRBV9	TRBJ1-2	CASSARGQRYGYTF
17	TRBV5-4	TRBJ1-1	CASSTGAGSRMNTEAFF
15	TRBV11-2	TRBJ1-1	CASSYQGTTNTEAFF
15	TRBV6-5	TRBJ1-2	CASRGGSSANYGYTF
14	TRBV5-1	TRBJ2-7	CASSSGGNGYEQYF
14	TRBV7-8	TRBJ1-2	CASSTGQGHGGYTF
17	TRBV11-2	TRBJ2-2	CASSRITSGGYTGELFF
13	TRBV12-3/TRBV12-4	TRBJ1-1	CASSFRGYTEAFF
17	TRBV7-6	TRBJ2-1	CASSLGGGWTGFDEQFF
13	TRBV7-9	TRBJ2-1	CASSLLAPNEQFF
17	TRBV5-1	TRBJ2-3	CASSWAGSGLSTDTQYF
13	TRBV7-9	TRBJ2-1	CASRRESYNEQFF
12	TRBV19	TRBJ1-1	CASRPGGTEAFF
17	TRBV24-1	TRBJ1-6	CATSGVGRELHNSPLHF
15	TRBV29-1	TRBJ1-1	CSVVGLRGRDTEAFF
15	TRBV7-6	TRBJ1-2	CASSHNSQGFGGYTF
16	TRBV4-2	TRBJ2-7	CASSQRQLAGGDEQYF
18	TRBV10-3	TRBJ2-7	CATLDELSRGTGTYEQYF
16	TRBV6-5	TRBJ2-6	CASSFGQISGANVLTF
16	TRBV5-1	TRBJ2-2	CASSLEGGPGTGELFF
13	TRBV2	TRBJ1-2	CASSLDRGYGYTF
16	TRBV28	TRBJ1-2	CASSPLQSLGNYGYTF
14	TRBV25-1	TRBJ2-3	CASRSGSLGDTQYF
14	TRBV5-1	TRBJ2-3	CASSLVPPTDTQYF
17	TRBV6-2/TRBV6-3	TRBJ2-7	CASSYSDIRALSYEQYF
15	TRBV5-1	TRBJ2-1	CASSRGVRSYNEQFF
15	TRBV6-2/TRBV6-3	TRBJ1-1	CASSPLPTGNTEAFF
15	TRBV7-9	TRBJ2-7	CASSLEEGSSYEQYF